This T cell receptor (beta chain) was recovered during a study of cytomegalovirus exposure and HLA in healthy donors. Findings and limits, study-wide: One variant, a missense change in DCLRE1C, was linked in a later analysis to TCR beta V- and J-gene trimming.

The CDR3 is 13 amino acids. Germline V gene sequence: CDR1 MDHEN, CDR2 SYDVKM. V lost 7 bases and J lost 0, with 10 bases in between. The PCR made use of 60 Vbeta and 13 Jbeta primers. Repertoires were generated with immunoSEQ multiplex PCR, while TCRdb's copy carries only in-frame clones and drops some. Of about 190,000 clones in the sample, approximately 70% are singletons; the top ten hold approximately 2.8%. About this clone itself: Its antigen remains unidentified.

This TCR was sampled from a woman between 25 and 40 years old in good health and CMV-seropositive. This chain joins TRBV28 and TRBJ2-7, with D maybe TRBD1 (5 bases). The sample was PBMCs. The CDR3 loop reads CASKGPSSYEQYF. The CDR3 DNA is TGTGCCAGCAAGGGGCCGAGCTCCTACGAGCAGTACTTC. The full variable domain, in which reference TRBV28 and TRBJ2-7 provide the parts outside the CDR3, is DVKVTQSSRYLVKRTGEKVFLECVQDMDHENMFWYRQDPGLGLRLIYFSYDVKMKEKGDIPEGYSVSREKKERFSLILESASTNQTSMYLCASKGPSSYEQYFGPGTRLTVT.